The rows below give T cell receptor beta chains drawn from one sample of a study of tumor and adjacent non-tumor tissue in lung cancer. TCRdb recomputed calls from the multiplex PCR reads with MiXCR, one row per CDR3 protein. The table shows tens of thousands of distinct CDR3 sequences, with around two thirds occurring only once. The sequenced sample consisted of distant non-tumor lung tissue. The receptors come from a woman in her sixties or seventies with non-small cell lung cancer. Both conserved end residues are part of each CDR3. The D gene is left open where the match is weak. The size entry is marked missing in some rows and otherwise reads once, few, many or a size class.

>few|TRBV29-1|NA|TRBJ2-5
CSPETMPGETQYF
TGCAGCCCCGAGACTATGCCGGGGGAGACTCAGTACTTC
>NA|TRBV11-3|TRBD1|TRBJ2-5
CANRGPRETQCF
TGTGCCAACAGGGGACCCCGAGAGACCCAATGCTTC
>few|TRBV7-9|NA|TRBJ2-3
CARSLPSGADTQYF
TGTGCCAGAAGCTTACCCAGCGGAGCAGATACGCAGTATTTT
>NA|TRBV11-2|NA|TRBJ2-2
CAGSSADTGELFF
TGTGCCGGGAGTTCGGCAGATACCGGGGAGCTGTTTTTT
>NA|TRBV7-7|TRBD2|TRBJ2-3
CASSPGLAGGPSTDTQYF
TGTGCTAGCAGCCCCGGACTAGCGGGGGGTCCTAGCACAGATACGCAGTATTTT
>NA|TRBV12-3/TRBV12-4|TRBD1|TRBJ1-1
CTNSLSRTGVAEAFF
TGCACCAACAGTTTATCCCGGACAGGGGTAGCTGAAGCTTTCTTT
>NA|TRBV7-2|TRBD1|TRBJ2-5
CASSLLGTGESQYF
TGTGCCAGCAGTTTATTAGGGACAGGAGAGAGCCAATACTTC
>many|TRBV11-2|NA|TRBJ2-1
CASSPDPTGYNEQFF
TGTGCCAGCAGTCCGGACCCGACAGGTTACAATGAGCAGTTCTTC
>NA|TRBV12-3/TRBV12-4|NA|TRBJ2-3
CTSSRRGRDTDTRYF
TGTACCAGCAGCCGACGGGGGAGGGACACAGATACGCGGTATTTT
>NA|TRBV5-5|NA|TRBJ1-1
CAISLGPNTEAFF
TGTGCCATCAGCTTAGGTCCGAACACTGAAGCTTTCTTT
>NA|TRBV4-3|NA|TRBJ2-6
CASSQGTSANVLTF
TGCGCCAGCAGCCAAGGTACTAGCGCCAACGTCCTGACTTTC
>NA|TRBV5-4|TRBD1|TRBJ2-2
CVSSAGQDTAELFF
TGTGTCAGCAGCGCGGGACAGGACACCGCGGAGCTGTTTTTT
>NA|TRBV6-2/TRBV6-3|NA|TRBJ2-7
CASSYSDRSIYDQYF
TGTGCCAGCAGTTACTCCGACAGGAGCATCTACGATCAGTACTTC
>few|TRBV6-6|NA|TRBJ1-3
CASSYAPGTLDSGSTIYF
TGTGCCAGCAGTTACGCCCCAGGGACCCTCGACTCTGGAAGCACCATATATTTT
>NA|TRBV11-2|NA|TRBJ1-1
CPSSRTQDTEAFF
TGTCCCAGCAGCAGGACCCAGGACACTGAAGCTTTCTTT
>many|TRBV20-1|TRBD1|TRBJ1-6
CSPTGDNSPLHF
TGCAGCCCGACAGGGGATAATTCACCCCTCCACTTT
>NA|TRBV6-5|NA|TRBJ2-1
CDSSFSSLDYNEQFF
TGTGACAGTAGTTTTTCCTCCCTAGACTACAATGAGCAGTTCTTC
>NA|TRBV29-1|NA|TRBJ2-3
CSLSGTGVWTVTQYF
TGCAGCTTATCAGGTACCGGGGTTTGGACAGTTACGCAGTATTTT
>NA|TRBV11-3|NA|TRBJ2-3
CASSLVQDGGGTTDTQYF
TGTGCCAGCAGCTTAGTTCAGGATGGCGGGGGCACCACAGATACGCAGTACTTT
>NA|TRBV29-1|NA|TRBJ2-7
CSVDPPGEGPNSYEQYF
TGCAGCGTTGACCCGCCGGGAGAGGGGCCGAACTCCTACGAGCAGTACTTC
>once|TRBV5-1|NA|TRBJ1-5
CASSLRHADSNEPQHF
TGCGCCAGCAGCTTGAGACATGCGGATAGCAATGAGCCCCAGCATTTT
>medium-sized|TRBV6-2/TRBV6-3|NA|TRBJ2-3
CASSYLRDTDTQYF
TGTGCCAGCAGTTATCTCAGGGACACAGATACGCAGTATTTT
>NA|TRBV28|TRBD1|TRBJ2-1
CTSNMTGGFNEQFF
TGTACCAGCAATATGACAGGGGGGTTCAATGAGCAGTTCTTC
>NA|TRBV11-1|NA|TRBJ2-1
CASSLATVCEQFF
TGTGCCAGCAGCTTAGCCACAGTGTGTGAGCAGTTCTTC
>NA|TRBV29-1|NA|TRBJ2-3
CSVGRETDTRYF
TGCAGCGTTGGACGGGAAACAGATACGCGGTATTTT
>NA|TRBV6-1|TRBD1|TRBJ1-4
CASSDREDVEKQFF
TGTGCCAGCTCTGACAGGGAGGATGTCGAAAAACAATTTTTT
>NA|TRBV6-1|NA|TRBJ2-3
CASRSLVVGTDTEYF
TGTGCCAGCAGGAGTCTAGTGGTAGGCACAGATACGGAATATTTT
>NA|TRBV6-2/TRBV6-3|TRBD2|TRBJ2-5
CASSAPRSGDRETQCF
TGTGCCAGCAGTGCCCCCCGAAGCGGGGACCGAGAGACCCAGTGCTTC
>NA|TRBV10-3|NA|TRBJ2-7
CAISDGNERYF
TGTGCCATCAGTGATGGGAACGAGCGGTACTTC
>NA|TRBV29-1|NA|TRBJ1-1
CSVALSHVAIEAFF
TGCAGCGTTGCCTTGTCACACGTGGCCATTGAAGCTTTCTTT
>NA|TRBV28|TRBD1|TRBJ2-1
CARSRTGDLYNEQFF
TGTGCTAGGAGCAGGACAGGGGACCTATACAATGAGCAGTTCTTC
>NA|TRBV4-1|TRBD1|TRBJ2-7
CASSQTGTVHEQHF
TGCGCCAGCAGCCAGACTGGGACAGTTCACGAGCAGCACTTC
>NA|TRBV12-3/TRBV12-4|TRBD1|TRBJ2-3
CASSLTGTGATDTQYF
TGTGCTAGCAGTTTAACCGGGACAGGTGCGACAGATACGCAGTATTTT
>NA|TRBV4-3|NA|TRBJ2-7
CTSIQGARNEQYF
TGCACCAGCATCCAAGGGGCGAGGAACGAGCAGTACTTC
>medium-sized|TRBV30|NA|TRBJ1-6
CACTAEYNSPLHF
TGTGCCTGCACGGCGGAGTATAATTCACCCCTCCACTTT
>once|TRBV7-9|NA|TRBJ1-4
CASSRSGEENCFF
NA
>once|TRBV12-3/TRBV12-4|TRBD2|TRBJ2-7
CTSSSTEGLAYEQYF
TGTACCAGCAGCTCTACTGAGGGACTAGCTTACGAGCAGTACTTC
>NA|TRBV20-1|NA|TRBJ2-3
CSAPGGGGVWGTQYF
TGCAGTGCCCCCGGGGGCGGGGGAGTGTGGGGTACACAGTATTTT
>medium-sized|TRBV11-2|NA|TRBJ2-3
CASSLNADTQYF
TGTGCCAGCAGCTTAAATGCAGATACGCAGTATTTT
>NA|TRBV4-1|NA|TRBJ2-3
CVSSQETQDTQYF
TGCGTCAGCAGCCAGGAAACACAAGATACGCAGTATTTT
>NA|TRBV28|NA|TRBJ2-6
CASSPRLGAGGANVLTF
TGTGCCAGCAGTCCTCGACTGGGGGCTGGGGGGGCCAACGTCCTGACTTTC
>NA|TRBV7-2|NA|TRBJ1-2
CASSYDRAQVNYGYTF
TGTGCCAGCAGCTACGACAGAGCTCAAGTTAACTATGGCTACACCTTC
>once|TRBV29-1|NA|TRBJ1-1
CSDRQDLKTEAFF
TGCAGCGATCGACAGGATTTGAAGACTGAAGCTTTCTTT
>NA|TRBV29-1|TRBD1|TRBJ1-1
CNVGPDGTGFEVFF
TGCAACGTTGGTCCCGATGGGACAGGATTTGAAGTTTTCTTT
>NA|TRBV5-1|NA|TRBJ1-3
CASSSAGVSGNTIYF
TGCGCCAGCAGCTCGGCAGGGGTCTCTGGAAACACCATATATTTT